This TCR beta chain is from a study of blood T cell repertoires in COVID-19. Whole-study context: COVID-19 samples collected from the United States, Italy and Spain covered acute and convalescent phases.

Germline values: CDR1 MDHEN, CDR2 SYDVKM. There are 13 residues in the CDR3. After removal of 5 bases from V and 10 bases from J, the junction contained 5 bases not matched to a gene. In its sample, this clone was seen a few times. The table came from immunoSEQ multiplex PCR; TCRdb's copy has only in-frame clones and leaves some out. This table holds about 210,000 clones, roughly 89% found once. The J gene is TRBJ1-6, the V gene TRBV28; 7 bases align to TRBD1. Sequenced input: PBMCs or T cells enriched from blood (not recorded which). This sequence was found in a man between 18 and 35 years old with acute COVID-19. The CDR3 DNA follows: TGTGCCAGCAGTAACAGGGGCCGGTCACCCCTCCACTTT. As protein: CASSNRGRSPLHF.